Shown below are 4 T cell receptor beta chains from a single sample sequenced in a study of T-cell memory formation after mild COVID-19. Using its own MiXCR run on the 5' RACE reads, TCRdb lists one record per CDR3 protein. Of hundreds of thousands of distinct CDR3 sequences listed, less than 25% are singletons. Sequenced material: PBMCs or a T cell subset sorted from them (not recorded which). The receptors were sampled from an adult woman who had mild COVID-19 (a few samples of this study predate the infection). Cell type and time point are not known.

There are a few counts of this clonotype. The rearrangement uses TRBV20-1 and TRBJ2-7; unclear D gene. CDR3 length: 13 amino acids. Per germline, CDR1 DFQATT and CDR2 SNEGSKA (reference sequence). V lost 1 base to trimming and J lost 4 bases, with 11 bases between them. The CDR3 DNA sequence: TGCAGTGCTAGAGTGATCCTCGGTTACGAGCAGTACTTC. It codes for CSARVILGYEQYF.

The CDR3 here is CASTDWASGTTDTQYF. The CDR3, as DNA: TGCGCCAGCACCGACTGGGCTAGCGGAACCACAGATACGCAGTATTTT. The chain uses TRBV10-2 and TRBJ2-3, with TRBD2 matching over 7 bases. The V segment lost 7 bases and the J segment 2 bases; nucleotides outside the gene matches: 12. Germline lookup yields CDR1 WSHSY and CDR2 SAAADI. This CDR3 region has 16 residues.

Ten or more counts support this clonotype. This chain connects TRBV11-2 to TRBJ1-4; D perhaps matches TRBD1 (5 bases). CDR3 length: 15 residues. V gave up 3 bases and J gave up 3 bases, with 11 bases separating them. Germline V gene lookup returns CDR1 SGHAT and CDR2 FQNNGV. The CDR3 region has the DNA TGTGCCAGCAGCTTGGGGGTCGCCCCTAATGAAAAACTGTTTTTT. Encoded protein: CASSLGVAPNEKLFF.

V is TRBV3-1 and J is TRBJ2-5; 8 nucleotides match TRBD2. The V gene's germline CDR1 is LGHDT and CDR2 YNNKEL (reference sequence). CDR3 size: 16 residues. The junction had 8 bases not matched to a gene; V was cut back by 1 base and J by 4 bases. The CDR3 nucleotides read TGTGCCAGCAGCCAAGGAAAGCGGGAGCGGGGAGAGACCCAGTACTTC. It encodes CASSQGKRERGETQYF.